One and the same sample provided the 4 T cell receptor beta chains below, sequenced in a study of shared clonotypes between healthy human individuals. Measured with immunoSEQ multiplex PCR; TCRdb has only the in-frame clones, and not every one. This table has some 2.3 million clones, roughly 93% appearing once. What was sequenced was naive CD4+ T cells from PBMCs. Subset meaning: CD45RA+ positively selected. These TCRs come from a man between 18 and 35 years old in good health. Some clones in this sample may be carry-over from other donors' samples.

As for this clone: Different DNA sequences within this sample yield the same CDR3. V gene TRBV7-9 combines with J gene TRBJ2-2, with D tentatively TRBD2 (6 bases). The CDR3 consists of 15 residues. The V and J ends lost 0 bases and 5 bases respectively, with 10 bases between them. Per germline, CDR1 SEHNR and CDR2 FQNEAQ (reference sequence). Here the CDR3 DNA reads TGTGCCAGCAGCTTAGCGGGAGGAGGGACCGGGGAGCTGTTTTTT. The encoded protein is CASSLAGGGTGELFF.

Concerning this clone: This sample also contains other DNA sequences that code for the same CDR3. This chain connects TRBV6-1 to TRBJ1-2, with D uncertain. The V end was cut by 1 base, the J end by 5 bases, with 2 bases between. The CDR3 loop spans 11 amino acids. The V gene's germline CDR1 is MNHNS and CDR2 SASEGT. Here the CDR3 reads CASSEGYGYTF. CDR3 coding DNA: TGTGCCAGCAGTGAAGGGTATGGCTACACCTTC.

The rearrangement uses TRBV4-1 and TRBJ2-2; D might be TRBD1 or TRBD2, each matching 5 bases. This CDR3 has 16 amino acids. Germline CDR1 and CDR2: MGHRA and YSYEKL. V was pared by 0 bases and J by 7 bases, with 15 bases between. DNA for the CDR3: TGCGCCAGCAGCCAAGAATTTTCAGGGACGATCGGGGAGCTGTTTTTT. Protein: CASSQEFSGTIGELFF.

The chain has TRBV18 and TRBJ1-2; D call uncertain. This CDR3 is built from 14 residues. V gave up 0 bases and J gave up 2 bases, with 7 bases separating them. Germline CDR1 is KGHSH and CDR2 is LQKENI. CDR3 sequence: CASSPPRGNYGYTF. The CDR3 nucleotides read TGTGCCAGCTCACCACCACGAGGGAACTATGGCTACACCTTC.